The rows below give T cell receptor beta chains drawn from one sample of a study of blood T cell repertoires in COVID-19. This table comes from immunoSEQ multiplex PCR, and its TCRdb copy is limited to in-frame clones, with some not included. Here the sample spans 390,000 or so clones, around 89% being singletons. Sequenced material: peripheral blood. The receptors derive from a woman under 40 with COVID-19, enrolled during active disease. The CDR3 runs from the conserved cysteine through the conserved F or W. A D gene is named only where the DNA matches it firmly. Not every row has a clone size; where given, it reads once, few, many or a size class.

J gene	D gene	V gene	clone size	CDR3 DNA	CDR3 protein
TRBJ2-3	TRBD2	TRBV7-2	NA	TGTGCCAGCAGCTTGAGGCGGGGGTCAAGCACAGATACGCAGTATTTT	CASSLRRGSSTDTQYF
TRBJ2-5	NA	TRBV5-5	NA	TGTGCCAGCAGCTTGGATATCTCCGAGACCCAGTACTTC	CASSLDISETQYF
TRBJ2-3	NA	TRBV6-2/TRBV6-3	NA	TGTGCCAGCAGCGATACAGGGACAAGCACAGATACGCAGTATTTT	CASSDTGTSTDTQYF
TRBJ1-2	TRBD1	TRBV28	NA	TGTGCCAGCAGTTCAGAAACGTCTTCCCGGGACAGGGGCGGCTACACCTTC	CASSSETSSRDRGGYTF
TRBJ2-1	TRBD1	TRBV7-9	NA	TGTGCCAGCAGCTTAGGGGGGACAGGCTCCTACAATGAGCAGTTCTTC	CASSLGGTGSYNEQFF
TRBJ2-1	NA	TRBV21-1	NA	TGTGCCAGCAGTCGACTAGCTCCTGCCCAAAGCTCCTACAATGAGCAGTTCTTC	CASSRLAPAQSSYNEQFF
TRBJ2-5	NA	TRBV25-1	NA	TGTGCCAGCAGTGAATCAGGGGACACCCAAGAGACCCAGTACTTC	CASSESGDTQETQYF
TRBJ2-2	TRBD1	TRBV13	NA	TGTGCCAGCAGCTTAGGAGACAGGGGGCGCACCGGGGAGCTGTTTTTT	CASSLGDRGRTGELFF
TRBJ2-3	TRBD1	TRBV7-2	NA	TGTGCCAGCAGCCGGGACAGCAGCACAGATACGCAGTATTTT	CASSRDSSTDTQYF
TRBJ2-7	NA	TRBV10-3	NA	TGTGCCATCGGTAGTTCCTACGAGCAGTACTTC	CAIGSSYEQYF
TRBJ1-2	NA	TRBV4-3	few	TGCGCCAGCAGCCAAGATGCGTGGAAGGTGGCGGGCCGGGGCTACACCTTC	CASSQDAWKVAGRGYTF
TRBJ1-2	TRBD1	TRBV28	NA	TGTGCCAGCAGTCCGGACAGGGGCTATGGCTACACCTTC	CASSPDRGYGYTF
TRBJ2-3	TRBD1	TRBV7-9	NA	TGTGCCAGCAGCTTCCGGGACAGGGGCACAGATACGCAGTATTTT	CASSFRDRGTDTQYF
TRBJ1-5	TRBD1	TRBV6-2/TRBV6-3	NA	TGTGCCAGCAGTTACTGGTCCCCGGCAGGGGGGCATCAGCCCCAGCATTTT	CASSYWSPAGGHQPQHF
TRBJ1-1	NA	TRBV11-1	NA	TGTGCCAGCAGCTTAGCGCGTATCGGGGATACTGAAGCTTTCTTT	CASSLARIGDTEAFF
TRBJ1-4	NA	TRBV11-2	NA	TGTGCCAGCAGTCTCCTCGGTGCAACTAATGAAAAACTGTTTTTT	CASSLLGATNEKLFF
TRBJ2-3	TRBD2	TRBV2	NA	TGTGCCAGCAGTTTTCGGACTAGATCGGGCACAGATACGCAGTATTTT	CASSFRTRSGTDTQYF
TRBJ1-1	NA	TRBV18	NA	TGTGCCAGCTCACCAAACAAGAACACTGAAGCTTTCTTT	CASSPNKNTEAFF